The T cell receptor beta chain under discussion was sequenced for a study of OX40 agonist ivuxolimab in advanced cancers. Study background: Patients were treated with ivuxolimab, an agonistic anti-OX40 (CD134) antibody.

Sequencing used immunoSEQ multiplex PCR; TCRdb keeps in-frame clones, though not all of them. The sample records over 25,000 clones, approximately 83% being singletons. The ends were cut back, 4 bases at V and 5 bases at J, with 12 bases in the middle. The CDR3 is made up of 14 amino acids. Per germline, CDR1 MNHEY and CDR2 SMNVEV (reference sequence). This clone was picked up one time. The starting material was CD4+ or CD8+ T cells sorted from blood, obtained in a trial of the OX40 agonist ivuxolimab. The clonotype comes from an adult with an advanced solid tumor such as melanoma, head and neck, liver or kidney cancer. This chain links TRBV27 with TRBJ1-5; D gene unclear. CDR3 loop: CASSWTSTHQPQHF. The CDR3 DNA sequence: TGTGCCAGCAGTTGGACGAGTACCCATCAGCCCCAGCATTTT.